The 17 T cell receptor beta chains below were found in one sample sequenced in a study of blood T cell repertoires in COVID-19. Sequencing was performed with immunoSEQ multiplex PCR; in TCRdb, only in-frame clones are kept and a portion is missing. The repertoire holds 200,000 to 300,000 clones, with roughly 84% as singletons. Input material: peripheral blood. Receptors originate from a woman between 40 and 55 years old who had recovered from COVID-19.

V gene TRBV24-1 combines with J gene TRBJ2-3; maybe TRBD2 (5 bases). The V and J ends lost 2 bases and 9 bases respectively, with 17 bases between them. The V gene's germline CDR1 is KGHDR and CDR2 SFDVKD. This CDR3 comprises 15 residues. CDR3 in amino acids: CATSDSRTAARTQYF. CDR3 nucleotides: TGTGCCACCAGTGATTCTCGCACAGCGGCGCGGACGCAGTATTTT.

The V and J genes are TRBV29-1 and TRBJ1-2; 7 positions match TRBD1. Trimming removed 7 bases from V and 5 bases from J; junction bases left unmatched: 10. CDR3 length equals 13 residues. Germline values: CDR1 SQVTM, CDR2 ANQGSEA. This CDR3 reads CSARVQGRYGYTF. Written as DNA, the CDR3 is TGCAGCGCCAGAGTACAGGGGAGGTATGGCTACACCTTC.

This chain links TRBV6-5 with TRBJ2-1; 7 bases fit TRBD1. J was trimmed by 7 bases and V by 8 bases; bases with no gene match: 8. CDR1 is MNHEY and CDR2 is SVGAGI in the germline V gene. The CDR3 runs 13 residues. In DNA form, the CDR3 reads TGTGCCAGCTCTGGCCAGGGGGTTAATGAGCAGTTCTTC. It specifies CASSGQGVNEQFF.

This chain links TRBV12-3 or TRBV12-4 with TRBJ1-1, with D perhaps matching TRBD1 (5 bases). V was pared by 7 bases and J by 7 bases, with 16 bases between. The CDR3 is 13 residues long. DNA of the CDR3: TGTGCCAGCACCCGCGGGGCATCGGATGAAGCTTTCTTT. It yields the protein CASTRGASDEAFF.

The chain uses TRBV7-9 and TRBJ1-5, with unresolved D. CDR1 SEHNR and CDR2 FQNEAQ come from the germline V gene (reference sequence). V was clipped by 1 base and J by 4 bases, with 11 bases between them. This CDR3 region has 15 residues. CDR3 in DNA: TGTGCCAGCAGCTTAGGAGGAGGGCCAAATCAGCCCCAGCATTTT. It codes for CASSLGGGPNQPQHF.

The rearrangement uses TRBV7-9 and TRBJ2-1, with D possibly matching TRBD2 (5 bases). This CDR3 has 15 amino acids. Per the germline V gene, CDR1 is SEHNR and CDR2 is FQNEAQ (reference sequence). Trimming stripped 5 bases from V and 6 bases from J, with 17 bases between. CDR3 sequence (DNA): TGTGCCAGCAGCCGCCGGGGAGATATGGGCAATGAGCAGTTCTTC. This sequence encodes CASSRRGDMGNEQFF.

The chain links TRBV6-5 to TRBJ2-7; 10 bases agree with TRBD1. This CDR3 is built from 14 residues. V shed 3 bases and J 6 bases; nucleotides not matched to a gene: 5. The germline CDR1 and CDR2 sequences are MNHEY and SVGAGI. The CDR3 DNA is TGTGCCAGCAGTTATCCCGGGACAGGGGTCGAGCAGTACTTC. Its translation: CASSYPGTGVEQYF.

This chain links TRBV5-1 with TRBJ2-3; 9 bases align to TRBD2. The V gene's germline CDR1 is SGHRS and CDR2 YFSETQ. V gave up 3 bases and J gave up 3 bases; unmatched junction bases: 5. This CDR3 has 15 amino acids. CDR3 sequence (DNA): TGCGCCAGCAGCTCTGCGGGGGGGTCGACAGATACGCAGTATTTT. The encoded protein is CASSSAGGSTDTQYF.

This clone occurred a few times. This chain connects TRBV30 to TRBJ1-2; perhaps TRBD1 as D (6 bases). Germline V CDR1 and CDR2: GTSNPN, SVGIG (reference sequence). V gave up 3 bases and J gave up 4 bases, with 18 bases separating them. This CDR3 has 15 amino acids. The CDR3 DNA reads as TGTGCCTGGAGGGGCAGGGGCGGAACGGGCTATGGCTACACCTTC. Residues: CAWRGRGGTGYGYTF.

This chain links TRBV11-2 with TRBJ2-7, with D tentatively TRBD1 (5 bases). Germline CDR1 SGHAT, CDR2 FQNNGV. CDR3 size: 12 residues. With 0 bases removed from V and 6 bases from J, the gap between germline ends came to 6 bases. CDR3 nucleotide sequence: TGTGCCAGCAGCTTAGAAAGGGGCGAGCAGTACTTC. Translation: CASSLERGEQYF.

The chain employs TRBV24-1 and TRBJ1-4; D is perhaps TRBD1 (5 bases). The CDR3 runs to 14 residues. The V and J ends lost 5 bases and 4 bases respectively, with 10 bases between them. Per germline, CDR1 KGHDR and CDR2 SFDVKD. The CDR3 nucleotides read TGTGCCACCAGTGCTGGGGGGGATAATGAAAAACTGTTTTTT. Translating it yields CATSAGGDNEKLFF.

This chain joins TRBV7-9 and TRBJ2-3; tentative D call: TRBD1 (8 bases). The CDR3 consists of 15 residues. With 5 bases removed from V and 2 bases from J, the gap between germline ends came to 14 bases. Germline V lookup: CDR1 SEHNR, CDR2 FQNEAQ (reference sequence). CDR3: CASSSTGGDTDTQYF. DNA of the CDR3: TGTGCCAGCAGCAGCACAGGGGGGGACACAGATACGCAGTATTTT.

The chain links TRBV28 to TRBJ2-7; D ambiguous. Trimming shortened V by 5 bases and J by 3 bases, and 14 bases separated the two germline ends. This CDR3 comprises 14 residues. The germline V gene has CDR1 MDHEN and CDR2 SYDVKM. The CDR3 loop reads CASSLVVTGYEQYF. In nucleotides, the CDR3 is TGTGCCAGCAGTCTCGTCGTTACCGGCTACGAGCAGTACTTC.

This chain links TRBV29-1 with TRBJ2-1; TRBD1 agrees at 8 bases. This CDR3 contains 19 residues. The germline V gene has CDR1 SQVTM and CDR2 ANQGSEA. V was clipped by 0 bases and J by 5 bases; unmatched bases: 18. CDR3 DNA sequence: TGCAGCGTTGAAGAAAGGGACAGGCTCCCCAGATGGGTTCACAATGAGCAGTTCTTC. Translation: CSVEERDRLPRWVHNEQFF.

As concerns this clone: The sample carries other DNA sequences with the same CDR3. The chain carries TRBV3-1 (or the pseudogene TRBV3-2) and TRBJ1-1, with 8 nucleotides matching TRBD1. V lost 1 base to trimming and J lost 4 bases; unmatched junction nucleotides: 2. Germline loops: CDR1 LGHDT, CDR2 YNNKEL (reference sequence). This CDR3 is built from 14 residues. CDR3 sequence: CASSQGTGGTEAFF. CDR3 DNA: TGTGCCAGCAGCCAAGGCACAGGGGGCACTGAAGCTTTCTTT.

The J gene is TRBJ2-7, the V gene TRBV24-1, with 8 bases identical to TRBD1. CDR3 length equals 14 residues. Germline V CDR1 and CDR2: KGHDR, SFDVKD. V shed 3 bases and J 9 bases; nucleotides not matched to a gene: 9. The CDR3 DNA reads TGTGCCACCAGTGATGGGGGACAGGCCCTAGGGCAGTACTTC. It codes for CATSDGGQALGQYF.

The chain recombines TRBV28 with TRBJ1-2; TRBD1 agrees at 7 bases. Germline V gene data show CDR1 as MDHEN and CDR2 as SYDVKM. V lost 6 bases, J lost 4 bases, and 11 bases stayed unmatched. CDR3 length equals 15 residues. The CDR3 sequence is CASRTGQVDFYGYTF. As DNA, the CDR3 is TGTGCCAGCAGAACCGGACAGGTCGATTTCTATGGCTACACCTTC.